The present entry profiles one TCR beta chain with its context. The trim removed 2 bases at V and 6 bases at J, leaving 0 bases unmatched. The CDR3 covers 13 residues. The V gene's germline CDR1 is MDHEN and CDR2 SYDVKM. These data come from a study of control samples from healthy donors and cancer patients. Sequencing was performed with immunoSEQ multiplex PCR; in TCRdb, only in-frame clones are kept and a portion is missing. This table has around 170,000 clones, around 89% appearing once. Material: blood. This sequence joins TRBV28 and TRBJ2-3, with 9 bases fitting TRBD2. The receptor was derived from a woman between 50 and 59 years old in good health. CDR3 nucleotides: TGTGCCAGCAGTTTAAGCGGGGGGGATACGCAGTATTTT. Its translation: CASSLSGGDTQYF.